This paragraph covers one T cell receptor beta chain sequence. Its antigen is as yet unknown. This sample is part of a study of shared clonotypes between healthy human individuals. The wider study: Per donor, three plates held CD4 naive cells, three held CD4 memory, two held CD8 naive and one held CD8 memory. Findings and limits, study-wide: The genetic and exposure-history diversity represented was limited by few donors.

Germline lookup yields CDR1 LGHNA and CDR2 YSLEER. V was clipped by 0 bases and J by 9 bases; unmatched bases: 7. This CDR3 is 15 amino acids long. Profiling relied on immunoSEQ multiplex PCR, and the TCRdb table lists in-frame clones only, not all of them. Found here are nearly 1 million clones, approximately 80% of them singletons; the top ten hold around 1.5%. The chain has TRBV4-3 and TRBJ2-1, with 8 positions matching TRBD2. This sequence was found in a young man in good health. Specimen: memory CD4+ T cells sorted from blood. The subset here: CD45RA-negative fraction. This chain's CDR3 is CASSQETGRAREQFF. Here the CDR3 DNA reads TGCGCCAGCAGCCAAGAAACCGGGAGGGCCCGTGAGCAGTTCTTC.